These 16 T cell receptor beta chains were sequenced from one sample in a study of ipilimumab plus nivolumab after autologous stem cell transplantation (TCRdb year 2021). The library came from the immunoSEQ multiplex PCR assay. TCRdb took over this immuneACCESS table, retaining in-frame rearrangements with V and J assigned. Such tables are incomplete; in checked studies, under half of the missing clones stem from an unresolved V gene, and the remainder is unexplained. This sample lists some 15,000 clones; approximately 72% were detected once. Of the sample, more than 9% falls within the top ten clones. This material consisted of PBMCs, taken in a trial of ipilimumab plus nivolumab as post-transplant consolidation. The receptors were sampled from a male donor with primary mediastinal lymphoma.

The chain has TRBV9 and TRBJ1-3; TRBD1 aligns across 9 bases. The CDR3 totals 21 residues. Trimming took 0 bases from V and 0 from J; bases not matched to a gene: 16. CDR1 and CDR2 from the germline V gene are SGDLS and YYNGEE. In nucleotides, the CDR3 is TGTGCCAGCAGCGTAGGAATCGTAACAGGGGGCTTCCCTTCCTCTGGAAACACCATATATTTT. This gives the protein CASSVGIVTGGFPSSGNTIYF.

The V and J genes are TRBV28 and TRBJ1-1; maybe TRBD1 (5 bases). The CDR3 covers 12 residues. V gave up 6 bases and J gave up 6 bases, with 11 bases separating them. CDR1 MDHEN and CDR2 SYDVKM come from the germline V gene. The CDR3 sequence is CASSQQDPEAFF. For the CDR3, the DNA is TGTGCCAGCAGCCAACAGGATCCTGAAGCTTTCTTT.

This chain links TRBV7-9 with TRBJ2-5; 8 bases map to TRBD1. The J call could be wrong; TRBJ2-7 is a better fit for the DNA end. The germline V gene encodes CDR1 SEHNR and CDR2 FQNEAQ (reference sequence). The CDR3 is 13 residues long. CDR3 bases: TGTGCCAGCAGTTCATTGGACAGGGACGAGCAGTACTTC. Translating gives CASSSLDRDEQYF.

This clone was counted between two and nine times. This chain uses TRBV7-9 with TRBJ2-1, with D unclear. The CDR3 totals 13 residues. Germline values: CDR1 SEHNR, CDR2 FQNEAQ (reference sequence). V was clipped by 7 bases and J by 5 bases, with 12 bases between them. CDR3 nucleotide sequence: TGTGCCAGCAATGGGTTTCCCAACAATGAGCAGTTCTTC. Its protein product is CASNGFPNNEQFF.

This chain links TRBV5-1 with TRBJ2-2; 8 bases line up with TRBD1. The CDR3 consists of 14 residues. CDR1 and CDR2 from the germline V gene are SGHRS and YFSETQ. The junction had 2 bases not matched to a gene; V was cut back by 3 bases and J by 4 bases. The CDR3 here is CASSSQGVTGELFF. In DNA form, the CDR3 reads TGCGCCAGCAGCTCACAGGGGGTCACCGGGGAGCTGTTTTTT.

The V and J genes are TRBV5-1 and TRBJ2-3; D is perhaps TRBD1 (6 bases). CDR1 SGHRS and CDR2 YFSETQ come from the germline V gene. Trimming pared 4 bases from V and 0 bases from J, leaving 12 bases between. The CDR3 runs 15 residues. The CDR3: CASSLMTGSTDTQYF. The CDR3 DNA is TGCGCCAGCAGCCTAATGACAGGTAGCACAGATACGCAGTATTTT. Supplemented by reference TRBV5-1 and TRBJ2-3, the full variable domain reads KAGVTQTPRYLIKTRGQQVTLSCSPISGHRSVSWYQQTPGQGLQFLFEYFSETQRNKGNFPGRFSGRQFSNSRSEMNVSTLELGDSALYLCASSLMTGSTDTQYFGPGTRLTVL.

The chain is built from TRBV19 and TRBJ2-4; D gene uncertain. The V end was cut by 5 bases, the J end by 7 bases, with 9 bases between. The CDR3 has 12 residues. Germline CDR1 and CDR2: LNHDA and SQIVND (reference sequence). The CDR3 nucleotides are TGTGCCAGTAGTCCCCCGGCCAACATTCAGTACTTC. Translation: CASSPPANIQYF.

This clone was detected a few times. The chain is built from TRBV6-4 and TRBJ2-2; a weak D match, TRBD1 (5 bases). Trimming took off 6 bases at V and 6 bases at J, with 14 bases between the two ends. CDR3 length: 14 residues. Germline lookup yields CDR1 MRHNA and CDR2 SNTAGT. This CDR3 is CASRDIDRAGELFF. The CDR3 region has the DNA TGTGCCAGCAGGGATATCGACAGAGCCGGGGAGCTGTTTTTT.

The chain couples TRBV7-2 to TRBJ2-3, with a weak D call TRBD2 (6 bases). The V end was cut by 5 bases, the J end by 1 base, with 16 bases between. The CDR3 has 16 amino acids. The germline gives CDR1 SGHTA, CDR2 FQGNSA. The CDR3 DNA follows: TGTGCCAGCAGCCGCGGGGTGGGGAAGGGCACAGATACGCAGTATTTT. Translating gives CASSRGVGKGTDTQYF.

J is TRBJ1-5 and V is TRBV6-1, with TRBD1 as a possible D gene (6 bases). V was cut by 6 bases and J by 7 bases, with 19 bases left in between. Germline CDR1 and CDR2: MNHNS and SASEGT. The length of the CDR3 is 15 residues. CDR3 in amino acids: CASRGGQSYTQPQHF. For the CDR3, the DNA is TGTGCCAGCAGAGGGGGACAATCTTACACGCAGCCCCAGCATTTT.

The V call is TRBV29-1, the J call TRBJ2-2; 11 bases align to TRBD2. CDR3 length: 15 amino acids. The germline CDR1 and CDR2 sequences are SQVTM and ANQGSEA. The junction had 0 bases not matched to a gene; V was cut back by 3 bases and J by 0 bases. The CDR3 loop is CSVETSGANTGELFF. The CDR3 DNA is TGCAGCGTTGAGACTAGCGGGGCGAACACCGGGGAGCTGTTTTTT.

This clone was counted a few times. The chain joins TRBV5-4 to TRBJ2-2, with D possibly TRBD2 on 6 matching bases. This CDR3 is built from 15 residues. Per germline, CDR1 SGHNT and CDR2 YYREEE (reference sequence). V lost 0 bases to trimming and J lost 6 bases, with 12 bases between them. CDR3 in DNA: TGTGCCAGCAGCTTGGGACTAGTTCAAGCCGGGGAGCTGTTTTTT. Its translation is CASSLGLVQAGELFF.

This chain joins TRBV7-9 and TRBJ2-3; D gene unclear. V was trimmed by 1 base and J by 0 bases, leaving 14 bases between them. The CDR3 is 17 amino acids. Germline values: CDR1 SEHNR, CDR2 FQNEAQ (reference sequence). The CDR3 region has the DNA TGTGCCAGCAGCTTAGAGAGGATACTGACTAGCACAGATACGCAGTATTTT. It is translated as CASSLERILTSTDTQYF.

This clone has more than one count but fewer than ten. V gene TRBV7-9 combines with J gene TRBJ1-1, with 7 bases identical to TRBD1. CDR1 and CDR2 (germline): SEHNR, FQNEAQ (reference sequence). V lost 4 bases, J lost 5 bases, and 7 bases stayed unmatched. The CDR3 is made up of 14 amino acids. CDR3 protein: CASSSPQGGTEAFF. The DNA of the CDR3 is TGTGCCAGCAGCTCGCCCCAGGGGGGAACTGAAGCTTTCTTT.

This chain joins TRBV2 and TRBJ2-7, with 11 bases fitting TRBD2. The germline V gene encodes CDR1 SNHLY and CDR2 FYNNEI. The CDR3 contains 15 residues. The V and J ends lost 6 bases and 6 bases, in that order; junction bases with no gene match: 10. CDR3 nucleotides: TGTGCCAGCAGCGCCACTAGCGGGAGCCCCCTCGAGCAGTACTTC. It encodes CASSATSGSPLEQYF. The variable domain in full, with the rest retrieved from reference TRBV2 and TRBJ2-7, is EPEVTQTPSHQVTQMGQEVILRCVPISNHLYFYWYRQILGQKVEFLVSFYNNEISEKSEIFDDQFSVERPDGSNFTLKIRSTKLEDSAMYFCASSATSGSPLEQYFGPGTRLTVT.

The chain combines TRBV10-3 with TRBJ1-2; no firm D call. Per germline, CDR1 ENHRY and CDR2 SYGVKD. There are 14 residues in the CDR3. The V end lost 4 bases, the J end lost 0 bases, and 9 bases lay between the germline ends. The CDR3, as DNA: TGTGCCATCAGTGTCGTAGGTTCTAACTATGGCTACACCTTC. As protein: CAISVVGSNYGYTF.